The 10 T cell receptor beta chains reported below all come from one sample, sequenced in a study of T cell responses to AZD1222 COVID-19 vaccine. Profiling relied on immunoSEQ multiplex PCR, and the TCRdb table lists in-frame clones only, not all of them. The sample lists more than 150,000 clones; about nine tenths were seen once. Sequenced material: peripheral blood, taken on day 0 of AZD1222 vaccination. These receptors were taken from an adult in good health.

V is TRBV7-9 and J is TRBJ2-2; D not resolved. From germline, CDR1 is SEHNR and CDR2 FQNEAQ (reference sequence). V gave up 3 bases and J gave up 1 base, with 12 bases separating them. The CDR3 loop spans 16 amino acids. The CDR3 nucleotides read TGTGCCAGCAGCTTCCTTAGCCCCCAGAACACCGGGGAGCTGTTTTTT. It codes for CASSFLSPQNTGELFF.

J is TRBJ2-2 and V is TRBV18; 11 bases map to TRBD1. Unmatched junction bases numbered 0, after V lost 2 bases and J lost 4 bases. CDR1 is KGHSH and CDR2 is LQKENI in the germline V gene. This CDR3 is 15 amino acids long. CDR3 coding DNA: TGTGCCAGCTCACCAGGGACAGGGGGCACCGGGGAGCTGTTTTTT. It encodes CASSPGTGGTGELFF.

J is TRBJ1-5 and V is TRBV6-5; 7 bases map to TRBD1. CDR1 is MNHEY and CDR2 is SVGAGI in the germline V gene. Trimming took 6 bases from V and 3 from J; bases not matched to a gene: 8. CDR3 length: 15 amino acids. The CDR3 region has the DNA TGTGCCAGCAGCGCCGACAGGGCTCCCAATCAGCCCCAGCATTTT. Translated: CASSADRAPNQPQHF.

CDR3 nucleotide sequence: TGTGCCAGCAGGTCAGGGACTAACACCGGGGAGCTGTTTTTT. Encoded protein: CASRSGTNTGELFF. The chain carries TRBV28 and TRBJ2-2, with D tentatively TRBD2 (6 bases). The length of the CDR3 is 14 residues. Trimming pared 6 bases from V and 2 bases from J, leaving 10 bases between. Per the germline V gene, CDR1 is MDHEN and CDR2 is SYDVKM.

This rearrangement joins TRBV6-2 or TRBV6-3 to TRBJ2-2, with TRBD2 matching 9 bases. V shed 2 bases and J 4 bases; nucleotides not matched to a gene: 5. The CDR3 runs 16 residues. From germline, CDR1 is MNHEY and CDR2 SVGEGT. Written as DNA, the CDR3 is TGTGCCAGCAGTTACGAGCTAGCGGGAATCACCGGGGAGCTGTTTTTT. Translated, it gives CASSYELAGITGELFF.

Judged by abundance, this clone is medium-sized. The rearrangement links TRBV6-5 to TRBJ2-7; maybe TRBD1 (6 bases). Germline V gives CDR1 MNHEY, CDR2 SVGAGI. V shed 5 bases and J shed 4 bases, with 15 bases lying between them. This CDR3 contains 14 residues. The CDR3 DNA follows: TGTGCCAGCAGTCCCTACAGGGCTCAATACGAGCAGTACTTC. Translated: CASSPYRAQYEQYF.

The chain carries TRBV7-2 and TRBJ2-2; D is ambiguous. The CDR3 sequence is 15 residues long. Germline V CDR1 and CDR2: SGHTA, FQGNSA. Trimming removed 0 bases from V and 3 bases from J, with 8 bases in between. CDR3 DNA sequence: TGTGCCAGCAGCTTAGCGTCTCCCTACACCGGGGAGCTGTTTTTT. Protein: CASSLASPYTGELFF.

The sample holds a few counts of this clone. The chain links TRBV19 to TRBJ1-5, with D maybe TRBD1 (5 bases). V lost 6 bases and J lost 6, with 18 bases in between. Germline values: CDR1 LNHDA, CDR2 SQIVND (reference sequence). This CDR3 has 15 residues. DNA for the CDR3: TGTGCCAGTAGAAGCCCCGACAGTACTAGTCAGCCCCAGCATTTT. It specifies CASRSPDSTSQPQHF.

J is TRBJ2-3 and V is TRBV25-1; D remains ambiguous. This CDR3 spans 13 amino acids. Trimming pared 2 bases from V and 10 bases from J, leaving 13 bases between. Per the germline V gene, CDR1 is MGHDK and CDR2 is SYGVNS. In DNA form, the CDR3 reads TGTGCCAGCAGTGAACCCGGATTAGGCGCGCAGTATTTT. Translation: CASSEPGLGAQYF.

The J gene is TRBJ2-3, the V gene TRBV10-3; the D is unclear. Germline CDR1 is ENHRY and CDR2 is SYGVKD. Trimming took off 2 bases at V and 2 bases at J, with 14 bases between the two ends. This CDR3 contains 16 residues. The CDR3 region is CAISEPPPEITDTQYF. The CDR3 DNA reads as TGTGCCATCAGTGAGCCCCCCCCAGAGATCACAGATACGCAGTATTTT.